These 15 T cell receptor beta chains share one sample of origin, sequenced in a study of CD8 T cells in Susac syndrome. RNA amounts of about 0.5 to 1 ug underwent reverse transcription with random hexamers. TCRdb itself ran the immunoSEQ multiplex PCR reads through MiXCR, one entry per CDR3 protein. The profile shows about 300,000 distinct CDR3 sequences, 89% of them singletons. The specimen was CD8+ T cells from PBMCs. These receptors were taken from a human donor with multiple sclerosis.

V gene TRBV29-1 combines with J gene TRBJ1-2; a weak D match, TRBD1 (5 bases). Germline V CDR1 and CDR2: SQVTM, ANQGSEA. V lost 1 base and J 2 bases, leaving 11 bases between the germline ends. The CDR3 has 14 residues. The CDR3 loop is CSVEGRGGNYGYTF. The CDR3 DNA follows: TGCAGCGTTGAAGGACGGGGCGGAAACTATGGCTACACCTTC.

The V gene is TRBV28, the J gene TRBJ1-1; D remains ambiguous. This CDR3 region has 11 residues. Deletions cut 10 bases from V and 0 bases from J, with 6 bases between. The germline CDR1 and CDR2 sequences are MDHEN and SYDVKM. CDR3 DNA sequence: TGTGCCACCGCTCTGAACACTGAAGCTTTCTTT. It is translated as CATALNTEAFF.

The chain's CDR3 is CAISDVRSPEQYF. CDR3 nucleotides: TGTGCCATCAGTGATGTACGGTCCCCGGAGCAGTACTTC. V gene TRBV10-3 combines with J gene TRBJ2-7; unclear D gene. Looked up from germline, CDR1 is ENHRY and CDR2 is SYGVKD. The CDR3 spans 13 residues. V was pared by 3 bases and J by 7 bases, with 13 bases between.

The rearrangement links TRBV20-1 to TRBJ1-4; D may be TRBD1 (6 bases). This CDR3 contains 16 residues. Germline CDR1 reads DFQATT; CDR2 reads SNEGSKA (reference sequence). Deletions cut 0 bases from V and 0 bases from J, with 11 bases between. Written as DNA, the CDR3 is TGCAGTGCTAGAGATCCAGGGGATGCAACTAATGAAAAACTGTTTTTT. Residues: CSARDPGDATNEKLFF.

The chain employs TRBV2 and TRBJ2-7; D assignment may be TRBD1 or TRBD2 (5 bases each). Trimming cost V 2 bases and J 0 bases, with 20 bases left between them. Germline values: CDR1 SNHLY, CDR2 FYNNEI. This CDR3 has 18 amino acids. As DNA, the CDR3 is TGTGCCAGCAGTGAATGGGGGTCTCGACCTATAAGCTCCTACGAGCAGTACTTC. This codes for CASSEWGSRPISSYEQYF.

The rearrangement uses TRBV6-6 and TRBJ2-7; the match to TRBD2 covers 7 bases. The junction had 4 bases not matched to a gene; V was cut back by 0 bases and J by 5 bases. Germline V CDR1 and CDR2: MNHNY, SVGAGI (reference sequence). The CDR3 runs to 14 residues. As DNA, the CDR3 is TGTGCCAGCAGTTACTCGGAGGGGAGGGACGAGCAGTACTTC. Translating gives CASSYSEGRDEQYF.

J is TRBJ2-2 and V is TRBV6-5; maybe TRBD2 (5 bases). The V gene lost 0 bases and the J gene lost 0 bases, with 8 bases spanning the gap. The CDR3 consists of 16 residues. Germline values: CDR1 MNHEY, CDR2 SVGAGI. Written as DNA, the CDR3 is TGTGCCAGCAGTTACTCGAGGGAGTCGAACACCGGGGAGCTGTTTTTT. Translation gives CASSYSRESNTGELFF.

The chain links TRBV4-3 to TRBJ2-5; no reliable D call. V dropped 0 bases and J dropped 5 bases, with 13 bases sitting between them. The germline gives CDR1 LGHNA, CDR2 YSLEER. CDR3 length: 15 amino acids. The CDR3 loop reads CASSQDEGQEETQYF. The DNA of the CDR3 is TGCGCCAGCAGCCAAGATGAAGGGCAGGAGGAGACCCAGTACTTC.

The chain uses TRBV5-5 and TRBJ2-7; possibly TRBD2 for D (6 bases). Trimming removed 0 bases from V and 2 bases from J, with 9 bases in between. Germline values: CDR1 SGHKS, CDR2 YYEKEE (reference sequence). This CDR3 comprises 14 residues. CDR3 coding DNA: TGTGCCAGCAGCTTGGGACTAGGGGCCTACGAGCAGTACTTC. This codes for CASSLGLGAYEQYF.

The chain joins TRBV27 to TRBJ2-7, with a tentative D call TRBD2 (7 bases). Trimming left V 5 bases short and J 4 bases short, with 21 bases between. CDR3 length: 16 residues. The germline V gene encodes CDR1 MNHEY and CDR2 SMNVEV (reference sequence). The CDR3 is CASSLLFEGGRYEQYF. CDR3 nucleotides: TGTGCCAGCAGTCTTCTGTTCGAGGGGGGGCGATACGAGCAGTACTTC.

The CDR3 loop reads CASTEVGGDANTIYF. DNA for the CDR3: TGTGCCAGCACCGAGGTTGGGGGTGATGCAAACACCATATATTTT. This rearrangement joins TRBV6-2 or TRBV6-3 to TRBJ1-3; possible D gene TRBD1, 5 bases. This CDR3 is built from 15 residues. Trimming removed 7 bases from V and 6 bases from J, with 19 bases in between. Germline V lookup: CDR1 MNHEY, CDR2 SVGEGT.

The chain employs TRBV3-1 and TRBJ2-7; TRBD1 is a possible D gene (6 bases). The CDR3 covers 13 residues. Germline V lookup: CDR1 LGHDT, CDR2 YNNKEL (reference sequence). The ends were cut back, 10 bases at V and 2 bases at J, with 15 bases in the middle. CDR3 sequence (DNA): TGTGCCACCGGGACACCGGGGACCTACGAGCAGTACTTC. This codes for CATGTPGTYEQYF.

The chain is built from TRBV20-1 and TRBJ2-3; D possibly corresponds to TRBD2 (6 bases). The V and J ends lost 0 bases and 0 bases respectively, with 13 bases between them. Per germline, CDR1 DFQATT and CDR2 SNEGSKA (reference sequence). CDR3 length: 16 amino acids. The CDR3: CSARDLGGTSTDTQYF. The CDR3 nucleotides are TGCAGTGCTAGAGATCTTGGCGGGACTAGCACAGATACGCAGTATTTT.

The CDR3 bases are TGTGCCAGCAGTCACAGGGGATTGCTCTACGAGCAGTACTTC. This gives the protein CASSHRGLLYEQYF. The chain has TRBV12-3 or TRBV12-4 and TRBJ2-7; 7 bases fit TRBD1. CDR3 length: 14 amino acids. J gave up 3 bases and V 5 bases, and 7 bases lay outside the gene matches.

The chain joins TRBV27 to TRBJ2-7; D call uncertain. This CDR3 region has 13 residues. V was clipped by 3 bases and J by 2 bases, with 8 bases between them. Germline lookup yields CDR1 MNHEY and CDR2 SMNVEV (reference sequence). In DNA, the CDR3 is TGTGCCAGCAGTTTCAGCAGCCCCTACGAGCAGTACTTC. This encodes CASSFSSPYEQYF.